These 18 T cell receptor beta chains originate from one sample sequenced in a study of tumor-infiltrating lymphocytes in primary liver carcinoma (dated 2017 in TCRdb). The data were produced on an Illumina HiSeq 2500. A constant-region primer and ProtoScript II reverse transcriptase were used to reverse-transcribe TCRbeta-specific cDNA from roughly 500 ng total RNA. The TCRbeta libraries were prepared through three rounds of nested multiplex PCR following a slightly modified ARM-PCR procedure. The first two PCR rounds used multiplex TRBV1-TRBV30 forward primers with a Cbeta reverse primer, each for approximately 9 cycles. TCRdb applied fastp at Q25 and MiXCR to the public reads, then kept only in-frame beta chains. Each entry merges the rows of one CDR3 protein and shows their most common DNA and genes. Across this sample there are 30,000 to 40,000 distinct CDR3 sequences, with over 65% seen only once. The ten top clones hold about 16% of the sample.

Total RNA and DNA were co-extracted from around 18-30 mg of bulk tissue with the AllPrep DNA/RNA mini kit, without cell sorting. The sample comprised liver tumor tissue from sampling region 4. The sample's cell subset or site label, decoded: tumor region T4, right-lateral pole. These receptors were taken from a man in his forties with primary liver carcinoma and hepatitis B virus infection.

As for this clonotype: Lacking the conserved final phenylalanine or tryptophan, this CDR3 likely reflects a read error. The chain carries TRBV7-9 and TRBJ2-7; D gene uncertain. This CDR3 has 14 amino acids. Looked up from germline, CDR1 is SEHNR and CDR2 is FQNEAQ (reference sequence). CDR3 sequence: CAISTTVPPYEQYI. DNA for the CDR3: TGTGCCATCAGCACTACGGTCCCCCCATACGAGCAGTACATC.

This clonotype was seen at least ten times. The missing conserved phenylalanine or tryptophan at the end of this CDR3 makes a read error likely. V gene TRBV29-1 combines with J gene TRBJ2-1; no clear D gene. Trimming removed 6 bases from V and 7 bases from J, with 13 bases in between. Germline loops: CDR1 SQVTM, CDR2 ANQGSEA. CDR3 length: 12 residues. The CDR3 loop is CSVPVSSNEQFL. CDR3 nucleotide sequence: TGCAGCGTCCCTGTTTCAAGTAATGAGCAGTTCCTC.

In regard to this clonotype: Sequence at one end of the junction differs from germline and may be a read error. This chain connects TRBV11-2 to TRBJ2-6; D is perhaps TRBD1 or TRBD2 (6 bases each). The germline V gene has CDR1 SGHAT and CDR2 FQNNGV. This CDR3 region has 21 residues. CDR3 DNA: TGTGCCAGCAGCATGGGGGGACACAGGGACATTTCCCTCTCTGGGGCCAATGTCCTGACTTTC. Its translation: CASSMGGHRDISLSGANVLTF.

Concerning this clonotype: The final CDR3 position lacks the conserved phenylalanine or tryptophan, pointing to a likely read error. In DNA, the CDR3 is TGCGGCGTTCCACTGGGCGTGGAGACCCAGTACTTA. Translated, it gives CGVPLGVETQYL. The chain couples TRBV29-1 to TRBJ2-5; no clear D gene. The CDR3 runs 12 residues. The germline V gene has CDR1 SQVTM and CDR2 ANQGSEA.

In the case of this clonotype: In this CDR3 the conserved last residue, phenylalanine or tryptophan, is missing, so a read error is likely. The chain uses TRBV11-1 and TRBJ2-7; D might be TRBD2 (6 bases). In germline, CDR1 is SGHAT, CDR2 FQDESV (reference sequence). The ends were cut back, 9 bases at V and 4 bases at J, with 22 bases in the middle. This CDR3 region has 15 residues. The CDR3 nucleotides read TGTGCCAGTAACTTAACGGGATCGGGAGAATACGAGCAGTACCTC. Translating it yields CASNLTGSGEYEQYL.

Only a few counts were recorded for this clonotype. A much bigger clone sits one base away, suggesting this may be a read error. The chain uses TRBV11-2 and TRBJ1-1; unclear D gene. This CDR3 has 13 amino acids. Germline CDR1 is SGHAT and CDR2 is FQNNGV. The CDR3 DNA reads TGTGCCAGCGGCTTAGTTCTTGACACTGGAGCTTTCTTT. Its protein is CASGLVLDTGAFF.

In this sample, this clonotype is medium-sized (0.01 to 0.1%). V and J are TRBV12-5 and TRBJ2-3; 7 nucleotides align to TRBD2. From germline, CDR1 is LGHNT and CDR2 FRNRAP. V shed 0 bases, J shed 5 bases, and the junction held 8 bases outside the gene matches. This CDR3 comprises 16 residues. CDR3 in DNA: TGTGCTAGTGGTTTGGTACATGGCGGGAGAGGAGATACGCAGTATTTT. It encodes CASGLVHGGRGDTQYF.

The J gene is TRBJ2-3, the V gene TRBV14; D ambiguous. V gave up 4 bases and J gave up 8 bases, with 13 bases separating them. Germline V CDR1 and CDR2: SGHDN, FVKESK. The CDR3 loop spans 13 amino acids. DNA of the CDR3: TGTGCCAGCAGCCGAGGATACATATGTACGCAGTATTTT. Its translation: CASSRGYICTQYF.

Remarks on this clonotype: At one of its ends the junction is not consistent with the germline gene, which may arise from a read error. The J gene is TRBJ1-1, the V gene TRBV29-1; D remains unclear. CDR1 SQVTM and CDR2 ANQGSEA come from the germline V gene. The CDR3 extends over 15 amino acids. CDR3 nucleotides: TGCAGCGTTGCCCCAGGATGGGGAATGAACACTGGAGCTTTGTTT. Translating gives CSVAPGWGMNTGALF.

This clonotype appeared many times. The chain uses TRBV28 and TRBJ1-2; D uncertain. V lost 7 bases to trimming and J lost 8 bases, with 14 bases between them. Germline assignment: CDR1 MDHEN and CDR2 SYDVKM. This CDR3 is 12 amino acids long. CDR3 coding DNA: TGTGCCAGCATACGGGGAAAAGGAGGCTACACCTTC. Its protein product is CASIRGKGGYTF.

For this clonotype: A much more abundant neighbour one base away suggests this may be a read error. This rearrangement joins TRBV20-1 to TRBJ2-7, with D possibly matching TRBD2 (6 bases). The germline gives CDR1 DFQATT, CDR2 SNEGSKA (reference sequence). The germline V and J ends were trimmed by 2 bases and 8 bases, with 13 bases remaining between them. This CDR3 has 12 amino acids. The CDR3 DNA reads TGCAGTGCTAGATTGCGGGACGGCAAGCAGTACTTC. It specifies CSARLRDGKQYF.

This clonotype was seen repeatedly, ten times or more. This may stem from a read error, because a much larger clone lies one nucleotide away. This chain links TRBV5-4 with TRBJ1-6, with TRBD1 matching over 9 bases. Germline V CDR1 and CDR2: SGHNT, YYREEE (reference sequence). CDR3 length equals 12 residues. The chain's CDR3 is CASTGQGSPPHF. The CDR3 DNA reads TGTGCCAGCACCGGACAGGGGTCACCCCCCCACTTT. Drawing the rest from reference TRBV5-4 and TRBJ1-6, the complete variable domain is ETGVTQSPTHLIKTRGQQVTLRCSSQSGHNTVSWYQQALGQGPQFIFQYYREEENGRGNFPPRFSGLQFPNYSSELNVNALELDDSALYLCASTGQGSPPHFGNGTRLTVT.

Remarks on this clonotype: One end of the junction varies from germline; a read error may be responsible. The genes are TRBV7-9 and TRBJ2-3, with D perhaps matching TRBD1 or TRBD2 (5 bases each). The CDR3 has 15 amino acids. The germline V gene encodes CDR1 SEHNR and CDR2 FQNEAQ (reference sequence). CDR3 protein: CASSSERDEADTQYF. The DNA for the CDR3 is TGTGCCAGTAGCTCGGAGAGGGACGAGGCAGATACGCAGTATTTT.

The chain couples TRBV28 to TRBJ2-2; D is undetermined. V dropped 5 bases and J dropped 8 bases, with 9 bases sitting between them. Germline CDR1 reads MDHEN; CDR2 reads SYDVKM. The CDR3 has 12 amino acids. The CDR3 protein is CASSLRIGELFF. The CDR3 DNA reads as TGTGCCAGCAGTCTGAGGATAGGGGAGCTGTTTTTT.

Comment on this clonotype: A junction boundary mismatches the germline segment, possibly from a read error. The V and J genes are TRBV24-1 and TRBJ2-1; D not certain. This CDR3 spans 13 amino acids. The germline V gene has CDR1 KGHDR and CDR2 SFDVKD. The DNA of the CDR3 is TGTGCCACCACTGAAGGTCCCTACAATGAGCAGTCCTTC. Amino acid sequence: CATTEGPYNEQSF.

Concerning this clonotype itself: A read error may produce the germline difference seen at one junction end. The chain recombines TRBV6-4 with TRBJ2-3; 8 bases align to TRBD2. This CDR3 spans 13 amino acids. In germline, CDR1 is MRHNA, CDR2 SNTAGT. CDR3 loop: CASSAGGIDTQYF. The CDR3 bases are TGTGCTAGCAGTGCGGGAGGCATAGATACGCAGTATTTT.

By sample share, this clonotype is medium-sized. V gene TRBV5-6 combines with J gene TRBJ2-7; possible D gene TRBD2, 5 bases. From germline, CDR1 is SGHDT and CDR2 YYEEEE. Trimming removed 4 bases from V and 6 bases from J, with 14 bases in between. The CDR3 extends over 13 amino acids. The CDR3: CASSPQLEGEQYF. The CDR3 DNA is TGTGCCAGCAGCCCACAACTAGAGGGCGAGCAGTACTTC.

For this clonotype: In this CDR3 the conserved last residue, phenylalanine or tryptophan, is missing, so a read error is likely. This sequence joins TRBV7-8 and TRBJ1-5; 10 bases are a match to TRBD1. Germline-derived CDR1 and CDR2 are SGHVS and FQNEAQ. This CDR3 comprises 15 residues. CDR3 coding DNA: TGTGCCGGCAGCTTAGGGACAGGGGAGAATCAGCCCCAGCATTAT. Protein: CAGSLGTGENQPQHY.